This paragraph covers one T cell receptor (beta chain) sequence. Its antigen is unknown. CDR3 length: 16 residues. V was pared by 0 bases and J by 6 bases, with 18 bases between. CDR1 is SGHTA, CDR2 FQGNSA, per germline. CD4+CD25+CD127- Tregs, CD4+CD25- non-Tregs, CD4 and CD8 cells were sorted. These data come from a study of Tregs in tolerant kidney transplant recipients. Study-level results: The small number of patients limits these findings pending further validation. The most relevant donor-specific Treg TCRbeta repertoire apparently came from expansion with activated donor B cells. Biological reproducibility was not directly addressed, but technical replication error appeared minimal.

The table came from immunoSEQ multiplex PCR; TCRdb's copy has only in-frame clones and leaves some out. The profile covers 75,000 to 95,000 clones, with about 92% appearing a single time and 4.7% taken by the ten largest. The receptor was isolated from a human donor in good health. V is TRBV7-2 and J is TRBJ2-7; D is uncertain. The sample comprised CD8+ T cells from blood. For the CDR3, the DNA is TGTGCCAGCAGCTTAGCGAGTTGGGAACTTTCGGGCGAGCAGTACTTC. Translated: CASSLASWELSGEQYF.